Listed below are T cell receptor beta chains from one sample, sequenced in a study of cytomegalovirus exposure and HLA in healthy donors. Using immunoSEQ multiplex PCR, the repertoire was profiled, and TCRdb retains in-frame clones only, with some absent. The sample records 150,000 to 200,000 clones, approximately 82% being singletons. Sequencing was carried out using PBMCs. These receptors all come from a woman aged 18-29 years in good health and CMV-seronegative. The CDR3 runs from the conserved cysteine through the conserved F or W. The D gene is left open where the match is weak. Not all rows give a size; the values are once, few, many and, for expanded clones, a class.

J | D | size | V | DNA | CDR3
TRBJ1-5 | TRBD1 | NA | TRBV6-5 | TGTGCCAGCAGAACAAGGGGACAGGGGAATCAGCCCCAGCATTTT | CASRTRGQGNQPQHF
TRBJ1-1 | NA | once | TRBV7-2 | TGTGCCAGCAGCTTTGCTGAGGGTCAGAACACTGAAGCTTTCTTT | CASSFAEGQNTEAFF
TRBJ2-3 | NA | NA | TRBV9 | TGTGCCAGCAGCGCGAGTAAGAATACGCAGTATTTT | CASSASKNTQYF
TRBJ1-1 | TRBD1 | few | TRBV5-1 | TGCGCCAGCATCGTTCAGGGGGTGAACACTGAAGCTTTCTTT | CASIVQGVNTEAFF
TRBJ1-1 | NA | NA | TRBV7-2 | TGTGCCAGCAGCCCGATCTCGGGGGATGAAGCTTTCTTT | CASSPISGDEAFF
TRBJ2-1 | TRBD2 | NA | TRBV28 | TGTGCCAGCAGTCCCGGGACTAGCGGGGATGAGCAGTTCTTC | CASSPGTSGDEQFF
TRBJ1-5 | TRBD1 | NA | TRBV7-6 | TGTGCCAGCAGCTTGGGGGACAGTCTCACCGGGGCGGGCAATCAGCCCCAGCATTTT | CASSLGDSLTGAGNQPQHF
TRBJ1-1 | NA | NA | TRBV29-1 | TGCAGCGTTGCCCCAGGGGCCCCGGGGAACACTGAAGCTTTCTTT | CSVAPGAPGNTEAFF
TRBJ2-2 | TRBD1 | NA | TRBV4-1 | TGCGCCAGCAGCCATTCGGACAGGCACAACCTCGCGAACACCGGGGAGCTGTTTTTT | CASSHSDRHNLANTGELFF
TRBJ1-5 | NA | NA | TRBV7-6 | TGTGCCAGCAGCTTAGAATCCCGAAGCGAGAATCAGCCCCAGCATTTT | CASSLESRSENQPQHF
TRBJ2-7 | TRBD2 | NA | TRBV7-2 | TGTGCCAGCAGCCCGGGACTAGAGAGTTTCCTCGAGCAGTACTTC | CASSPGLESFLEQYF
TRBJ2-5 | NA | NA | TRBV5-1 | TGCGCCAGCAGCACGGGGGACAGCCAAGAGACCCAGTACTTC | CASSTGDSQETQYF
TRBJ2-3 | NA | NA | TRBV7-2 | TGTGCCAGCAGCATTGGAAGCGTGCCCACAGATACGCAGTATTTT | CASSIGSVPTDTQYF
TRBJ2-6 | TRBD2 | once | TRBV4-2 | TGTGCCAGCAGCTTTCCGGGACTAGCGGAATCTGGGGCCAACGTCCTGACTTTC | CASSFPGLAESGANVLTF
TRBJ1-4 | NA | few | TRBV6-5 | TGTGCCAGCACTTTTGACAGACTTAATGAAAAACTGTTTTTT | CASTFDRLNEKLFF
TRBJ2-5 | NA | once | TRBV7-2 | TGTGCCAGCAGCTACGACCTACTACTCCAAGAGACCCAGTACTTC | CASSYDLLLQETQYF
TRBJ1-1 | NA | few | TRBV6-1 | TGTGCCAGCAGTCCGAACTTGAACACTGAAGCTTTCTTT | CASSPNLNTEAFF
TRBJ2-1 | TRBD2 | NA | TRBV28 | TGTGCCAGCAGTTTAGGGACTAGCGCCTACAATGAGCAGTTCTTC | CASSLGTSAYNEQFF
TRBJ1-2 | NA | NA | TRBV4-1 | TGCGCCAGCAGCCAAGTCAGCGGGAGGGCCCGGAGACGTGTCGGGGGCTACACCTTC | CASSQVSGRARRRVGGYTF
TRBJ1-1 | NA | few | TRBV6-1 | TGTGCCAGCAGAGGGGCTCCTGAAGCTTTCTTT | CASRGAPEAFF
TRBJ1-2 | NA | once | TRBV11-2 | TGTGCCAGCACCCTAGGGGCAGGGAACTATGGCTACACCTTC | CASTLGAGNYGYTF
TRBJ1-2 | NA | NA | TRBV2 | TGTGCCAGCAGTGAAGCGCTTTTTGCGCGCCTAGGTGGCTACACCTTC | CASSEALFARLGGYTF
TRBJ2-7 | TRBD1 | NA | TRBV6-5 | TGTGCCAGCAGTGCTCAGACAGGGCCCTACGAGCAGTACTTC | CASSAQTGPYEQYF
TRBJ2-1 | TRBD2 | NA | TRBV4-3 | TGCGCCAGCAGCCAAGGTGACGGACTAGCGGGAGACCCCCCCTACAATGAGCAGTTCTTC | CASSQGDGLAGDPPYNEQFF
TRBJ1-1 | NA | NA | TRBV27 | TGTGCCAGCAGCCCCGAAGGGAGGGAGAACACTGAAGCTTTCTTT | CASSPEGRENTEAFF
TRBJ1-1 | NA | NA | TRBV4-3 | TGCGCCAGCAGCCAAGCCGGAGGGAGGGGGAACACTGAAGCTTTCTTT | CASSQAGGRGNTEAFF
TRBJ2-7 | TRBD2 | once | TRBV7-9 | TGTGCCGCGGGGGGCGGGAGGGCTTACGAGCAGTACTTC | CAAGGGRAYEQYF
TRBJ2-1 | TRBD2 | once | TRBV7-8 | TGTGCCAGCAGCTTAGATTCGACTAGCGAGTACAATGAGCAGTTCTTC | CASSLDSTSEYNEQFF
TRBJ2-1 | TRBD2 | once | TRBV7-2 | TGTGCCACGACTAGCGGGGGGTTCAATGAGCAGTTCTTC | CATTSGGFNEQFF
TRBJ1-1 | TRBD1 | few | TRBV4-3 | TGCGCCAGCAGTATGGGACAGCGGAACACTGAAGCTTTCTTT | CASSMGQRNTEAFF
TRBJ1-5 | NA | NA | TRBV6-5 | TGTGCCAGCAAACGGGGGTTCGATCAGCCCCAGCATTTT | CASKRGFDQPQHF
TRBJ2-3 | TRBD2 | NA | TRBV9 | TGTGCCAGCAGCGCGACTAGCCGAAACACAGATACGCAGTATTTT | CASSATSRNTDTQYF
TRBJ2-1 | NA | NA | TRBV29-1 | TGCAGCGTTGAGTGGCGGGGCTCCTACAATGAGCAGTTCTTC | CSVEWRGSYNEQFF
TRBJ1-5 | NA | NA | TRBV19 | TGTGCCAGTAGTGCCCGGAGGGGTCCCAGCAATCAGCCCCAGCATTTT | CASSARRGPSNQPQHF
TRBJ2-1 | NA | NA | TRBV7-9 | TGTGCCAGCAGCCCTGGCGGAGGCTACAATGAGCAGTTCTTC | CASSPGGGYNEQFF
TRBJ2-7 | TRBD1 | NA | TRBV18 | TGTGCCAGCTCACCCGACAGGGCCTACGAGCAGTACTTC | CASSPDRAYEQYF
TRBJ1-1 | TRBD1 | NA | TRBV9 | TGTGCCAGCAGCGTAGGGGACAGCCTCGAGGCTTTCTTT | CASSVGDSLEAFF
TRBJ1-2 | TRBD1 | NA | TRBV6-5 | TGTGCCAGCAGTGAACTACAGGGGGTCCCTGGCTACACCTTC | CASSELQGVPGYTF
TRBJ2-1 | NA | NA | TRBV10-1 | TGCGCCAGCAGTGAGTCTTATTCGAGAGGGCCCGTCAATGAGCAGTTCTTC | CASSESYSRGPVNEQFF
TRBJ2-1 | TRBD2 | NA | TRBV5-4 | TGTGCCAGCAGCTCACTCGAGTCCAGCGGGAGAGATGAGCAGTTCTTC | CASSSLESSGRDEQFF
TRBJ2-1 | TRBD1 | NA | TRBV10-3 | TGTGCCATCAGTGGGGACAGGGGACCTCCCTACAATGAGCAGTTCTTC | CAISGDRGPPYNEQFF
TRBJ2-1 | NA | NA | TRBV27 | TGTGCCAGCAGTTTAAGGGGTCCCTTCTACGATGAGCAGTTCTTC | CASSLRGPFYDEQFF
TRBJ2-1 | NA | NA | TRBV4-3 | TGCGCCAGCAGCCAAGAATGGGCCACAGCGGGCTATGAGCAGTTCTTC | CASSQEWATAGYEQFF
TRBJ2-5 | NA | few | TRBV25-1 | TGTGCCAGCAGTGAACCAACAGGGTACCAAGAGACCCAGTACTTC | CASSEPTGYQETQYF
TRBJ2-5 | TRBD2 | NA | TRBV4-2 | TGTGCCAGCAGCCTACTAGCGGGGGGCGAGACCCAGTACTTC | CASSLLAGGETQYF
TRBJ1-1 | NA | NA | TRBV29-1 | TGCAGCGTTGGGTTGACTGAGAACACTGAAGCTTTCTTT | CSVGLTENTEAFF
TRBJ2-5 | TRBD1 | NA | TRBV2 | TGTGCCAGTATAACGGCCGGGACAGGGGACATCCGAGAGACCCAGTACTTC | CASITAGTGDIRETQYF